The clone carrying this T cell receptor beta chain was detected only a few times. The sample comes from a study of blood T cell repertoires in COVID-19. Using immunoSEQ multiplex PCR, the repertoire was profiled, and TCRdb retains in-frame clones only, with some absent. This repertoire shows approximately 280,000 clones, 70% to 90% found once; its top ten account for 9.4%. The clonotype originates from a man aged 18 to 30 with active or convalescent COVID-19. The sequenced sample was peripheral blood.

The CDR3 DNA reads as TGCGCCAGCAGCTTGGAACAGAACACTGAAGCTTTCTTT. It encodes CASSLEQNTEAFF. The V gene is TRBV5-1, the J gene TRBJ1-1, with D hard to call. CDR1 and CDR2 (germline): SGHRS, YFSETQ. V dropped 0 bases and J dropped 1 base, with 4 bases sitting between them. CDR3 size: 13 residues.